The rows below give T cell receptor beta chains drawn from one sample of a study of blood T cell repertoires in COVID-19. Sequencing used immunoSEQ multiplex PCR; TCRdb keeps in-frame clones, though not all of them. The sample has roughly 100,000 clones; roughly 89% are singletons. Sequenced: peripheral blood. The receptors were gathered from a human donor with COVID-19, enrolled during active disease. The donor label of this sample is uncertain. CDR3s include the opening cysteine and the closing phenylalanine or tryptophan. The D gene is left open where the match is weak. For some rows the clone size is stated as once, few or many, or as a class when expanded; others skip it.

16,TRBV28,TRBJ1-1,few,-,CASTPGGGLVSTEAFF,TGTGCCAGCACCCCCGGGGGGGGGCTTGTGAGCACTGAAGCTTTCTTT
17,TRBV28,TRBJ2-1,once,TRBD1,CASSLFLGGQGHNEQFF,TGTGCCAGCAGTTTATTCTTAGGGGGACAGGGCCACAATGAGCAGTTCTTC
13,TRBV12-3/TRBV12-4,TRBJ2-1,-,TRBD2,CASGTSGRDEQFF,TGTGCCAGCGGGACTAGCGGGAGGGATGAGCAGTTCTTC
16,TRBV3-1/TRBV3-2,TRBJ1-6,-,-,CASSQGAWGVDSPLHF,TGTGCCAGCAGCCAAGGGGCTTGGGGGGTGGATTCACCCCTCCACTTT
16,TRBV4-2,TRBJ1-1,-,-,CASSQVGGPLNTEAFF,TGTGCCAGCAGCCAAGTCGGGGGGCCCCTGAACACTGAAGCTTTCTTT
15,TRBV5-4,TRBJ2-7,once,TRBD1,CASGPGTGFSYEQYF,TGTGCCAGCGGACCCGGGACAGGGTTCTCCTACGAGCAGTACTTC
14,TRBV25-1,TRBJ2-7,-,TRBD1,CASSESTGVWEQYF,TGTGCCAGCAGTGAGTCCACAGGGGTGTGGGAGCAGTACTTC
14,TRBV7-9,TRBJ1-2,-,TRBD1,CASSARDRGYGYTF,TGTGCCAGCAGCGCCCGGGACAGGGGATATGGCTACACCTTC
14,TRBV10-3,TRBJ1-5,-,TRBD1,CAISEQGSGQPQHF,TGTGCCATCAGTGAACAGGGGAGTGGGCAGCCCCAGCATTTT
12,TRBV2,TRBJ2-7,-,-,CANGGGENEQYF,TGTGCCAACGGAGGGGGGGAGAACGAGCAGTACTTC
13,TRBV15,TRBJ1-2,-,-,CATALMEGIGYTF,TGTGCCACCGCTTTAATGGAGGGGATTGGCTACACCTTC
13,TRBV3-1/TRBV3-2,TRBJ1-2,-,-,CASSYRQDYGYTF,TGTGCCAGCAGCTATAGACAGGACTATGGCTACACCTTC
15,TRBV9,TRBJ2-3,-,TRBD2,CASSTGLASTDTQYF,TGTGCCAGCAGCACTGGACTAGCAAGCACAGATACGCAGTATTTT
13,TRBV2,TRBJ2-5,-,TRBD2,CASSLLAGETQYF,TGTGCCAGCAGTTTACTAGCGGGAGAGACCCAGTACTTC
14,TRBV3-1/TRBV3-2,TRBJ2-7,-,TRBD2,CASSTGTIPYEQYF,TGTGCCAGCAGCACCGGGACTATCCCCTACGAGCAGTACTTC
14,TRBV5-6,TRBJ2-1,-,TRBD1,CASSPPLDRGRQFF,TGTGCCAGCAGCCCGCCCCTGGACAGGGGGCGGCAGTTCTTC
15,TRBV6-5,TRBJ2-3,-,TRBD2,CASSLQRELADTQYF,TGTGCCAGCAGCCTCCAGCGGGAGCTCGCAGATACGCAGTATTTT
15,TRBV5-6,TRBJ2-4,-,TRBD1,CASRGTGLAKNIQYF,TGTGCCAGCAGGGGGACAGGACTAGCCAAAAACATTCAGTACTTC
13,TRBV5-4,TRBJ2-2,-,TRBD1,CASSADRAGELFF,TGTGCCAGCAGCGCGGACAGGGCGGGGGAGCTGTTTTTT
13,TRBV5-1,TRBJ1-4,-,-,CASSLETLEKLFF,TGCGCCAGCAGCTTGGAGACACTTGAAAAACTGTTTTTT
12,TRBV5-1,TRBJ2-7,-,-,CASRGRIGEQYF,TGCGCCAGCAGGGGGAGAATAGGCGAGCAGTACTTC
14,TRBV6-1,TRBJ1-5,-,-,CASSAPRVNQPQHF,TGTGCCAGCAGTGCTCCCCGGGTGAATCAGCCCCAGCATTTT
13,TRBV25-1,TRBJ1-2,-,TRBD1,CASSRQGNYGYTF,TGTGCCAGCTCACGACAGGGAAACTATGGCTACACCTTC
17,TRBV6-6,TRBJ2-7,-,TRBD2,CASSPRVAGAATYEQYF,TGTGCCAGCAGTCCCAGGGTAGCGGGGGCCGCAACCTACGAGCAGTACTTC
18,TRBV5-1,TRBJ2-3,-,TRBD2,CASSFNTGTSGGTDTQYF,TGCGCCAGCAGCTTTAATACTGGGACTAGCGGGGGCACAGATACGCAGTATTTT
13,TRBV6-5,TRBJ2-7,-,-,CASSQTQGNEQYF,TGTGCCAGCAGCCAAACCCAGGGTAACGAGCAGTACTTC
15,TRBV14,TRBJ1-1,once,TRBD1,CASSHVGQVNTEAFF,TGTGCCAGCAGCCATGTTGGACAGGTGAACACTGAAGCTTTCTTT
12,TRBV6-5,TRBJ1-1,-,-,CASSYRGHEAFF,TGTGCCAGCAGTTACAGGGGACATGAAGCTTTCTTT
12,TRBV2,TRBJ2-5,-,TRBD1,CASHRGKETQYF,TGTGCCAGCCACAGGGGGAAAGAGACCCAGTACTTC
14,TRBV3-1/TRBV3-2,TRBJ1-1,-,-,CASSPLAERTEAFF,TGTGCCAGCAGCCCCCTGGCGGAGAGAACTGAAGCTTTCTTT
15,TRBV4-1,TRBJ1-5,once,TRBD1,CASSQGTGENQPQHF,TGCGCCAGCAGCCAGGGGACAGGGGAAAATCAGCCCCAGCATTTT
16,TRBV6-4,TRBJ2-7,-,TRBD2,CASSDNGAGVMDEQYF,TGTGCCAGCAGTGATAATGGGGCGGGAGTAATGGACGAGCAGTACTTC
14,TRBV28,TRBJ2-7,once,-,CASSFAQGSDEQYF,TGTGCCAGCAGTTTCGCACAGGGTAGCGACGAGCAGTACTTC
16,TRBV12-2,TRBJ2-3,-,-,CASRLALAGEPDTQYF,TGTGCAAGTCGCTTAGCACTAGCGGGAGAACCAGATACGCAGTATTTT
18,TRBV5-1,TRBJ1-1,-,-,CASSLRGRTEPTGTEAFF,TGCGCCAGCAGCTTAAGGGGCAGAACGGAACCGACAGGCACTGAAGCTTTCTTT
16,TRBV19,TRBJ1-5,-,TRBD1,CASSLGSGGGNQPQHF,TGTGCCAGTAGTTTAGGGTCAGGGGGTGGCAATCAGCCCCAGCATTTT
14,TRBV6-1,TRBJ1-2,once,TRBD1,CASTVQGGGQGYTF,TGTGCCAGCACCGTACAGGGGGGAGGTCAGGGCTACACCTTC
20,TRBV10-3,TRBJ2-2,-,-,CAISDSIGRGQAPNTGELFF,TGTGCCATCAGTGACTCCATCGGGAGGGGGCAGGCGCCGAACACCGGGGAGCTGTTTTTT
14,TRBV18,TRBJ2-7,-,TRBD1,CASSLGQGNYEQYF,TGTGCCAGCTCACTGGGACAGGGCAACTACGAGCAGTACTTC
18,TRBV29-1,TRBJ2-1,-,TRBD2,CSATVGGQPGLAYNEQFF,TGCAGCGCGACCGTCGGGGGGCAACCGGGACTAGCGTACAATGAGCAGTTCTTC